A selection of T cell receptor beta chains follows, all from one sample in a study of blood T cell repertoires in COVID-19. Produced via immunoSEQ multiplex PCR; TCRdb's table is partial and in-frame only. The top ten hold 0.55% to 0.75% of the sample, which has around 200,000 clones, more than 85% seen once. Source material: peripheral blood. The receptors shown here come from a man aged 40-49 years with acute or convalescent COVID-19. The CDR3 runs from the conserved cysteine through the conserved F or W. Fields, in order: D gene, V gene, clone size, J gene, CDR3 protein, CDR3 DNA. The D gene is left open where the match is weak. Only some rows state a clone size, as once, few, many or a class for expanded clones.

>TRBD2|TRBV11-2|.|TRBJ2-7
CASSLDLAGAYEQYF
TGTGCCAGCAGCTTAGATCTAGCGGGAGCCTACGAGCAGTACTTC
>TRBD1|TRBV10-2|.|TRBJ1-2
CASSEANLLTGPNYGYTF
TGCGCCAGCAGTGAGGCGAACCTTTTGACAGGGCCTAACTATGGCTACACCTTC
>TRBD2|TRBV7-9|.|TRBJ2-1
CASSLEASGRTDNEQFF
TGTGCCAGCAGCTTAGAAGCTAGCGGGAGGACGGACAATGAGCAGTTCTTC
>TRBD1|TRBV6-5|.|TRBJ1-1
CASSPGQGNTEAFF
TGTGCCAGCAGCCCCGGACAGGGGAACACTGAAGCTTTCTTT
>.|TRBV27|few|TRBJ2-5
CASSSQTGRRDEYF
TGTGCCAGCAGTTCCCAGACCGGGCGGCGGGATGAGTACTTC
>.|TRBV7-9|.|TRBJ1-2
CASGTGVLLLGYTF
TGTGCCAGCGGGACGGGGGTTCTTCTCTTAGGCTACACCTTC
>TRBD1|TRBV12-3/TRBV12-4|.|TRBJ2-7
CASSFDRAYEQYF
TGTGCCAGCAGTTTTGACAGGGCCTACGAGCAGTACTTC
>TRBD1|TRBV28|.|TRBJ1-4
CASSGFKQGNGEKLFF
TGTGCCAGCAGTGGATTCAAACAGGGGAACGGCGAAAAACTGTTTTTT
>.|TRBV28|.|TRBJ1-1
CASSPRVIEAFF
TGTGCCAGCAGCCCCCGGGTGATTGAAGCTTTCTTT
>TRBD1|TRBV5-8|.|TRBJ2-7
CASSLTGAYEQYF
TGTGCCAGCAGCCTGACAGGGGCCTACGAGCAGTACTTC
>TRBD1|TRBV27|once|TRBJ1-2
CASSLSRGSYGYTF
TGTGCCAGCAGTTTGTCCAGGGGGTCCTATGGCTACACCTTC
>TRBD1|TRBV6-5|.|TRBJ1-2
CASSYSRGQGAGGYTF
TGTGCCAGCAGTTACTCCAGGGGACAGGGGGCAGGTGGCTACACCTTC
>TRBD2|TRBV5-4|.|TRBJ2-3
CASSFVGGPGNTQYF
TGTGCCAGCAGCTTCGTGGGAGGGCCTGGAAATACGCAGTATTTT
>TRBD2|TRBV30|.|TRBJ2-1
CAWSTSGGARNEQFF
TGTGCCTGGAGTACTAGCGGGGGGGCCCGCAATGAGCAGTTCTTC
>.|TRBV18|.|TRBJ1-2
CASSPRQGGMGYGYTF
TGTGCCAGCTCACCACGTCAGGGAGGGATGGGGTATGGCTACACCTTC
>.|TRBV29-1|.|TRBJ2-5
CSVERESGTQYF
TGCAGCGTTGAAAGGGAGAGTGGGACCCAGTACTTC
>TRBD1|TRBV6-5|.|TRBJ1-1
CASTKTGVGYTEAFF
TGTGCCAGCACCAAGACAGGGGTGGGGTACACTGAAGCTTTCTTT